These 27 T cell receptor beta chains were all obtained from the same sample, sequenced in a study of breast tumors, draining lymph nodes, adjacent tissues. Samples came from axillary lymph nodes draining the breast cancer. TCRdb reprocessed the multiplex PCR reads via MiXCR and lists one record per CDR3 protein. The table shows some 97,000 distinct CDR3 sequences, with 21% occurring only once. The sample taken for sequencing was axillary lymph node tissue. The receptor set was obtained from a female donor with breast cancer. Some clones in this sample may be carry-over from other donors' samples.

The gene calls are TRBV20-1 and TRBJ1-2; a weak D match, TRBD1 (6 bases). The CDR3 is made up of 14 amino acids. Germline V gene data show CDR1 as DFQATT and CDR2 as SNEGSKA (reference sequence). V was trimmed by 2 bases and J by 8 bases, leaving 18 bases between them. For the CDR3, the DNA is TGCAGTGCTAGATCGCGGGGGGCGCTCGGCGGCTACACCTTC. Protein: CSARSRGALGGYTF.

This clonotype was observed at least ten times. This chain's CDR3 is CASYEGDRGGELFF. Here the CDR3 DNA reads TGCGCCAGCTATGAGGGGGATCGAGGCGGGGAGCTGTTTTTT. The genes are TRBV5-1 and TRBJ2-2; D may be TRBD1 (6 bases). Trimming removed 7 bases from V and 7 bases from J, with 17 bases in between. The CDR3 is made up of 14 amino acids. Germline V gene lookup returns CDR1 SGHRS and CDR2 YFSETQ. The full variable domain, rest sourced from reference TRBV5-1 and TRBJ2-2, is KAGVTQTPRYLIKTRGQQVTLSCSPISGHRSVSWYQQTPGQGLQFLFEYFSETQRNKGNFPGRFSGRQFSNSRSEMNVSTLELGDSALYLCASYEGDRGGELFFGEGSRLTVL.

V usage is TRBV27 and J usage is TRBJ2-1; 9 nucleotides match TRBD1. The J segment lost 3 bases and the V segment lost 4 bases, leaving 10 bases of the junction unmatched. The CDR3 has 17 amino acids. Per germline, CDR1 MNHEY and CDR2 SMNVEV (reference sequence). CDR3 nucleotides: TGTGCCAGCAGTTCTCGAGGGACAGGGCTCTTCTACAATGAGCAGTTCTTC. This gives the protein CASSSRGTGLFYNEQFF.

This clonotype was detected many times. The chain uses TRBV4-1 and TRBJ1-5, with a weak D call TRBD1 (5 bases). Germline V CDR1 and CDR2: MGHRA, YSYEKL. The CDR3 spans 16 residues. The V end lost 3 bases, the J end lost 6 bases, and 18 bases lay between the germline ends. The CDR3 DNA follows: TGCGCCAGCAGCCAGTCCCCGGGCAGGGTGGGTCAGCCCCAGCATTTT. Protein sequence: CASSQSPGRVGQPQHF.

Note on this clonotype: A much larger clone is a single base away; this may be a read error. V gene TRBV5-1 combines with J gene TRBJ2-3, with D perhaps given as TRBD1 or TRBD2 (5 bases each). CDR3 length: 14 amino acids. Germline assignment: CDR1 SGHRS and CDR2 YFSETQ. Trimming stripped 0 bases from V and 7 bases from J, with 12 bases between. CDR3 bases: TGCGCCAGCAGCTTGGTACGGGGCGGGCATACGCAGTATTTT. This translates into CASSLVRGGHTQYF.

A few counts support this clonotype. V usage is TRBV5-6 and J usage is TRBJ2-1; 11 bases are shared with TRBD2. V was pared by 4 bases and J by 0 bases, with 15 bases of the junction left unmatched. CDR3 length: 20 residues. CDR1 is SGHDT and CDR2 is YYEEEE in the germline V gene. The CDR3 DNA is TGTGCCAGCAGCCAAGATAAGACTAGCGGGGCTGGCGTCTCCTACAATGAGCAGTTCTTC. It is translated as CASSQDKTSGAGVSYNEQFF. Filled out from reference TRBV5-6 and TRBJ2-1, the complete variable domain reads DAGVTQSPTHLIKTRGQQVTLRCSPKSGHDTVSWYQQALGQGPQFIFQYYEEEERQRGNFPDRFSGHQFPNYSSELNVNALLLGDSALYLCASSQDKTSGAGVSYNEQFFGPGTRLTVL.

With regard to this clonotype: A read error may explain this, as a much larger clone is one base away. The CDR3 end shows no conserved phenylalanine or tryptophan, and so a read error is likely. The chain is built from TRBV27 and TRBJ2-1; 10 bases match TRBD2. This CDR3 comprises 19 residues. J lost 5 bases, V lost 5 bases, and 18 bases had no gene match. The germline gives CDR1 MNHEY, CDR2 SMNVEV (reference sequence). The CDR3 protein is CASSPLRVASGSFHNEQFV. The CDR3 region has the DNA TGTGCCAGCAGTCCCCTCCGTGTAGCTAGCGGGAGCTTCCACAATGAGCAGTTCGTC.

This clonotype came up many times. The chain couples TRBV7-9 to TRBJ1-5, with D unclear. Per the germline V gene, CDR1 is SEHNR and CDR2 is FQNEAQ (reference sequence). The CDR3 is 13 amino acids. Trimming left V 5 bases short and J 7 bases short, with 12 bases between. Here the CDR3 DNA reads TGTGCCAGCAGCCCAGAAGGAGGCCAGCCCCAGCATTTT. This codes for CASSPEGGQPQHF.

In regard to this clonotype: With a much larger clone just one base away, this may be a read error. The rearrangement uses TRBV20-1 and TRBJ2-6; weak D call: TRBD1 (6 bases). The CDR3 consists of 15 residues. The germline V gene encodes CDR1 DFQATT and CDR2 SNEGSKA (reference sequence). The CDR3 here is CSASPRTSGANVPTF. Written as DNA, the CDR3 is TGCAGTGCTAGTCCCAGGACCTCAGGGGCCAACGTCCCGACTTTC.

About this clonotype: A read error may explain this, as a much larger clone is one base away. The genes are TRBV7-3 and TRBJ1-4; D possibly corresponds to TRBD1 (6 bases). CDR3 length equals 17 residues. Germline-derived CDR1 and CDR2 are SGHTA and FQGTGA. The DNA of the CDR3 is TGTACCAGCAGCTTGCGGGGGTCAGGACAGTCTAATGAAAAACTGTTTTTT. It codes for CTSSLRGSGQSNEKLFF.

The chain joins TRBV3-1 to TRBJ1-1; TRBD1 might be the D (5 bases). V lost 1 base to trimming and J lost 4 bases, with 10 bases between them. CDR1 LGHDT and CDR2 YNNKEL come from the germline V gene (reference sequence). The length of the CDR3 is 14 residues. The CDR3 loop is CASSQGWGITEAFF. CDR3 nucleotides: TGTGCCAGCAGCCAAGGTTGGGGGATCACTGAAGCTTTCTTT.

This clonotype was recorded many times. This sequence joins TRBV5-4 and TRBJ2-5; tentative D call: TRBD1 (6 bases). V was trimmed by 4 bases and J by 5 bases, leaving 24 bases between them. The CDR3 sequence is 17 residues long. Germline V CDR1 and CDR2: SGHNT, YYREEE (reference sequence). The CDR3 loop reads CASSVGLAAGARETQYF. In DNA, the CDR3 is TGTGCCAGCAGCGTGGGCCTCGCGGCAGGGGCCCGGGAGACCCAGTACTTC.

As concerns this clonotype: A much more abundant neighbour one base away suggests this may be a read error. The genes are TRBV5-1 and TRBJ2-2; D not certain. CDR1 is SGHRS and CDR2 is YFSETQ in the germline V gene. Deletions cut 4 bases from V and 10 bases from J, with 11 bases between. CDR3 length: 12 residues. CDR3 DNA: TGCGCCAGCAGCGGCCTCTACGAGGAGCTGTTTTTT. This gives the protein CASSGLYEELFF.

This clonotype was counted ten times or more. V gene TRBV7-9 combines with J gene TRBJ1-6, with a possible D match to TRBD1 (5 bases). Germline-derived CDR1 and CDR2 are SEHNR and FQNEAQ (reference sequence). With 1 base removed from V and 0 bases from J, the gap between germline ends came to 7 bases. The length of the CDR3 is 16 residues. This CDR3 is CASSLGGSSYNSPLHF. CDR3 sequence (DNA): TGTGCCAGCAGCTTAGGGGGGAGCTCCTATAATTCACCCCTCCACTTT.

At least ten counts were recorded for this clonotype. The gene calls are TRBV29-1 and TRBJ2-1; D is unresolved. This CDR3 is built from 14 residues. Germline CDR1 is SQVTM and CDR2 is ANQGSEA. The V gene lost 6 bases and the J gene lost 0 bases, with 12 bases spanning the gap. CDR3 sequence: CSVEPSNSYNEQFF. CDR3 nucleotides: TGCAGCGTCGAGCCGTCGAACTCCTACAATGAGCAGTTCTTC.

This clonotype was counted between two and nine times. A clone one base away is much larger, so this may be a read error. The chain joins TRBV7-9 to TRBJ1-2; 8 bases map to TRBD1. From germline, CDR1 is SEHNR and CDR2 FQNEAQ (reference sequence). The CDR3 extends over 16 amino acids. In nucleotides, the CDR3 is TGTACCAGCAGCTTAGGACCCCAGGGGGCGTCGGGGGGCTACACCTTC. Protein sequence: CTSSLGPQGASGGYTF.

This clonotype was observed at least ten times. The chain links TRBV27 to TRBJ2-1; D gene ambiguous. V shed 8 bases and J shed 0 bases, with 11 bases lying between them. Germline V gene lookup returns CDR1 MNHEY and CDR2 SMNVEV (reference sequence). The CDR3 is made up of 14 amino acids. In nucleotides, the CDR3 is TGTGCCAGCGGCGGATTGAGCTCCTACAATGAGCAGTTCTTC. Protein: CASGGLSSYNEQFF.

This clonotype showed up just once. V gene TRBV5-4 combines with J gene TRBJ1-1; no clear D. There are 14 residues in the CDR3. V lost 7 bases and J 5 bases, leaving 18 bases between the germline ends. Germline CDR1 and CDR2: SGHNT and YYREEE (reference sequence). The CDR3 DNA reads TGTGCCAGCGGTCAGAAAGGGAGGAATACTGAAGCTTTCTTT. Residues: CASGQKGRNTEAFF. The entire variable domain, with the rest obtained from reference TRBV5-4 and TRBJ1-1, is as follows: ETGVTQSPTHLIKTRGQQVTLRCSSQSGHNTVSWYQQALGQGPQFIFQYYREEENGRGNFPPRFSGLQFPNYSSELNVNALELDDSALYLCASGQKGRNTEAFFGQGTRLTVV.

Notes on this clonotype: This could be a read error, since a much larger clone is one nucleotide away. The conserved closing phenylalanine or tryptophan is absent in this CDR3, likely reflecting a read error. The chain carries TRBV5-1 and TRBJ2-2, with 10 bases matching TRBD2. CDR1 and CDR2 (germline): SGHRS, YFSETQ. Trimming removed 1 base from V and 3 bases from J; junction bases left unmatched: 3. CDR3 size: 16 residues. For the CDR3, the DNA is TGCGCCAGCAGCTTGCTAGCGGGGGATGACACCGGGGAGCTGTTTGTT. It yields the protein CASSLLAGDDTGELFV.

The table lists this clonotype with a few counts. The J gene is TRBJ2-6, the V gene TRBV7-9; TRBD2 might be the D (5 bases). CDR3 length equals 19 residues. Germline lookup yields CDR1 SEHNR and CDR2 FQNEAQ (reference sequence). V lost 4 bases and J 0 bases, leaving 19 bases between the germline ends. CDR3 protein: CASSSPPGMLYSGANVLTF. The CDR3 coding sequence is TGTGCCAGCAGCTCTCCACCCGGGATGCTCTACTCTGGGGCCAACGTCCTGACTTTC. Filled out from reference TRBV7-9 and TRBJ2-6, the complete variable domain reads DTGVSQNPRHKITKRGQNVTFRCDPISEHNRLYWYRQTLGQGPEFLTYFQNEAQLEKSRLLSDRFSAERPKGSFSTLEIQRTEQGDSAMYLCASSSPPGMLYSGANVLTFGAGSRLTVL.

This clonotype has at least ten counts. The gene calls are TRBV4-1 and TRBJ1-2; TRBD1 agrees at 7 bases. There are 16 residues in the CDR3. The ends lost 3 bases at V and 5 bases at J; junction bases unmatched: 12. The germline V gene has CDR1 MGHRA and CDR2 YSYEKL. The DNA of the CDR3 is TGCGCCAGCAGCCAGTTGGAGGGGGCGACTGTGTATGGCTACACCTTC. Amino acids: CASSQLEGATVYGYTF.

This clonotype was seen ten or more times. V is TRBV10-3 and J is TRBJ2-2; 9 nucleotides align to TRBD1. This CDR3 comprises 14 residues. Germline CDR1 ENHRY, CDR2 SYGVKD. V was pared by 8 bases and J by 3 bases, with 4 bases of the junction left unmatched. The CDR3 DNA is TGTGCCATCGCCGGGACAGGGTACACCGGGGAGCTGTTTTTT. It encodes CAIAGTGYTGELFF.

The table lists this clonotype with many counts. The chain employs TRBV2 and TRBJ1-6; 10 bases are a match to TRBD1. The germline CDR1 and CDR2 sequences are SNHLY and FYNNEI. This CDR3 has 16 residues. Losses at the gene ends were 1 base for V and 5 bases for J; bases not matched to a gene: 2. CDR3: CASSEVGTGDNSPLHF. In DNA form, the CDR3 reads TGTGCCAGCAGTGAAGTCGGGACAGGGGATAATTCACCCCTCCACTTT.

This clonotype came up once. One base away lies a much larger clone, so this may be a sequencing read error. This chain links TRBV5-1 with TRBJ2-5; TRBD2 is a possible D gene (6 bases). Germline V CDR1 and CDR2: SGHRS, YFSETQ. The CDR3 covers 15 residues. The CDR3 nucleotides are TGCGCCAGCAGCTTGGTTGGTAGCGGACAAGAGTCCCAGTACTTC. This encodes CASSLVGSGQESQYF.

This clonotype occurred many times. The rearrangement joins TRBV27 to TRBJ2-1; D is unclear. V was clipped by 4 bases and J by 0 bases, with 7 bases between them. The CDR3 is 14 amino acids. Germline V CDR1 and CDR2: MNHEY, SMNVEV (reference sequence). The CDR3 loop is CASSYTSSYNEQFF. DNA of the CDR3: TGTGCCAGCAGTTACACGTCCTCCTACAATGAGCAGTTCTTC.

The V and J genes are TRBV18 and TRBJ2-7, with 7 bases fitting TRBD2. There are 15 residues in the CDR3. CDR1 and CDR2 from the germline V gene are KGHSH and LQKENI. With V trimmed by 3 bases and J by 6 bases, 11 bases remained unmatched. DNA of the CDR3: TGTGCCAGCTCACCCAGCGGGGAGATAGCGGTCGAGCAGTACTTC. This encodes CASSPSGEIAVEQYF.

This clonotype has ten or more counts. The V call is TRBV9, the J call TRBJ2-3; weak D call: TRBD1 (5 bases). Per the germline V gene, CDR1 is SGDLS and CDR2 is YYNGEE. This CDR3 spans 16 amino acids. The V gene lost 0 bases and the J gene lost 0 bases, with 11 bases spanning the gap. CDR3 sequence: CASSVEVQGSTDTQYF. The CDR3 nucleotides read TGTGCCAGCAGCGTAGAAGTCCAGGGAAGCACAGATACGCAGTATTTT. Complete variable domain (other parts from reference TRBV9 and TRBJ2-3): DSGVTQTPKHLITATGQRVTLRCSPRSGDLSVYWYQQSLDQGLQFLIQYYNGEERAKGNILERFSAQQFPDLHSELNLSSLELGDSALYFCASSVEVQGSTDTQYFGPGTRLTVL.